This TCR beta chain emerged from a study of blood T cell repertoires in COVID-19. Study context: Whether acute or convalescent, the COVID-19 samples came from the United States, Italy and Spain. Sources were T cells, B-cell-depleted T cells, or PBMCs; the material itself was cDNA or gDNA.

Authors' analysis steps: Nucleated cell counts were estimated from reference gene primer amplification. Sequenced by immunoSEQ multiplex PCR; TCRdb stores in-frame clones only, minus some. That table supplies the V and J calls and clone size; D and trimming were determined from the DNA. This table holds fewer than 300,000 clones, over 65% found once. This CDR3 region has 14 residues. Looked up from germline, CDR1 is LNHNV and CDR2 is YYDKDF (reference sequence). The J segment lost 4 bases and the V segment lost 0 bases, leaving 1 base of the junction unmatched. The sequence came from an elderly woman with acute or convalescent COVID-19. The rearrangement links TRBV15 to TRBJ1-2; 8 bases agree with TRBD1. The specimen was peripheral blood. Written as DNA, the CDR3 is TGTGCCACCAGCAGAGAAACAGGGGGCTATGGCTACACCTTC. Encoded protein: CATSRETGGYGYTF.